The sequence of this T cell receptor (beta chain) was determined in a study of cytomegalovirus exposure and HLA in healthy donors. Germline loops: CDR1 MNHEY, CDR2 SMNVEV (reference sequence). The ends were cut back, 3 bases at V and 0 bases at J, with 5 bases in the middle. This CDR3 is built from 13 residues. Researchers ran the PCR with 60 Vbeta and 13 Jbeta primers. Clones were sequenced by immunoSEQ multiplex PCR, and TCRdb holds only the in-frame ones, with some missing. The table lists approximately 160,000 clones, about 77% of them singletons. There are a few counts of this clone. The J gene is TRBJ1-1, the V gene TRBV27; D is undetermined. The clonotype was recovered from a man between 18 and 29 years old in good health and CMV-seropositive. Sequencing was carried out using PBMCs. The CDR3 reads CASSFTVNTEAFF. The DNA for the CDR3 is TGTGCCAGCAGTTTCACAGTGAACACTGAAGCTTTCTTT.